This is a list of T cell receptor beta chains from one sample in a study of T cells in localized non-small cell lung cancer. Assay: immunoSEQ multiplex PCR; the TCRdb copy retains only in-frame clones and omits some. The data contain under 15,000 clones, around 80% of them seen just once; the ten biggest clones take up 15% to 20%. Sequencing was performed on peripheral blood, taken before any cancer treatment. The source is a male donor at least 60 years old with stage I lung adenocarcinoma. The CDR3 runs from the conserved cysteine through the conserved F or W. Each record gives: clone size, D gene, J gene, V gene, CDR3 DNA, CDR3 protein. A D gene is named only where the DNA matches it firmly. The size field is filled for only some rows; it gives once, few, many or a size class.

clone_size: NA; d_call: NA; j_call: TRBJ1-1; v_call: TRBV7-3; cdr3_nt: TGTGCCAGCAGCTTTGAGCCCCCAGGGGTCGTTGAAGCTTTCTTT; cdr3_aa: CASSFEPPGVVEAFF
clone_size: NA; d_call: TRBD2; j_call: TRBJ2-3; v_call: TRBV10-3; cdr3_nt: TGTGCCATCAGTGAGAGGGAGGGCACGGATACGCAGTATTTT; cdr3_aa: CAISEREGTDTQYF
clone_size: NA; d_call: TRBD1; j_call: TRBJ2-1; v_call: TRBV28; cdr3_nt: TGTGCCAGCCGATCCGGGACAGGGGGCTCCAATGAGCAGTTCTTC; cdr3_aa: CASRSGTGGSNEQFF
clone_size: NA; d_call: NA; j_call: TRBJ1-1; v_call: TRBV5-4; cdr3_nt: TGTGCCAGCAGCTCGCTTTCGATCAACACTGAAGCTTTCTTT; cdr3_aa: CASSSLSINTEAFF
clone_size: NA; d_call: NA; j_call: TRBJ2-3; v_call: TRBV7-3; cdr3_nt: TGTGCCAGCAGCCAGAGGGGGGTCCAGGGAGATACGCAGTATTTT; cdr3_aa: CASSQRGVQGDTQYF
clone_size: NA; d_call: TRBD2; j_call: TRBJ2-5; v_call: TRBV5-1; cdr3_nt: TGCGCCAGCAGCTGGGTCGGAGGACTAGCGGGAGTCCAAGAGACCCAGTACTTC; cdr3_aa: CASSWVGGLAGVQETQYF
clone_size: NA; d_call: NA; j_call: TRBJ1-2; v_call: TRBV28; cdr3_nt: TGTGCCAGCAGTACCGGGACGACGGGTAACTATGGCTACACCTTC; cdr3_aa: CASSTGTTGNYGYTF
clone_size: NA; d_call: TRBD1; j_call: TRBJ1-2; v_call: TRBV7-9; cdr3_nt: TGTGCCAGCAACGACGGGACAGTATTTTTTGGCTACACCTTC; cdr3_aa: CASNDGTVFFGYTF
clone_size: NA; d_call: NA; j_call: TRBJ2-3; v_call: TRBV28; cdr3_nt: TGTGCCAGCAGTTTAAGGTTGGCTAGGACTGGCGATACGCAGTATTTT; cdr3_aa: CASSLRLARTGDTQYF
clone_size: NA; d_call: NA; j_call: TRBJ2-1; v_call: TRBV7-6; cdr3_nt: TGTGCCAGCAGCTTAAGTCCGGGGTACAATGAGCAGTTCTTC; cdr3_aa: CASSLSPGYNEQFF
clone_size: NA; d_call: NA; j_call: TRBJ1-5; v_call: TRBV28; cdr3_nt: TGTGCCAGCAGTTTAAAAGGATGGGGCAATCAGCCCCAGCATTTT; cdr3_aa: CASSLKGWGNQPQHF
clone_size: few; d_call: NA; j_call: TRBJ1-5; v_call: TRBV2; cdr3_nt: TGTGCCAGCGGAAGGGAGGGCAATCAGCCCCAGCATTTT; cdr3_aa: CASGREGNQPQHF
clone_size: few; d_call: NA; j_call: TRBJ1-2; v_call: TRBV14; cdr3_nt: TGTGCCAGCAGCCAGGGGCAGTCCTATGGCTACACCTTC; cdr3_aa: CASSQGQSYGYTF
clone_size: once; d_call: NA; j_call: TRBJ2-7; v_call: TRBV18; cdr3_nt: TGTGCCAGCTCGCGAGACGGTCAATCCTACGAGCAGTACTTC; cdr3_aa: CASSRDGQSYEQYF
clone_size: NA; d_call: NA; j_call: TRBJ1-2; v_call: TRBV2; cdr3_nt: TGTGCCAGCAGCCCAATACCGGGGGCCGGTGAGGGCTACACCTTC; cdr3_aa: CASSPIPGAGEGYTF
clone_size: NA; d_call: TRBD2; j_call: TRBJ2-3; v_call: TRBV5-1; cdr3_nt: TGCGCCAGCAGCAGGGGGACTAGCGGGACCTCCACAGATACGCAGTATTTT; cdr3_aa: CASSRGTSGTSTDTQYF